The 10 T cell receptor beta chains below all came from one sample that was sequenced in a study of T cells in Graves' hyperthyroidism and ophthalmopathy. TCR beta CDR3 region amplification was performed from RNA transcripts. Initially, a first-round RT-PCR of the TCR CDR3 employed the HTBI primer set. TCRdb itself ran the multiplex PCR reads through MiXCR, one entry per CDR3 protein. The sample lists about 640,000 distinct CDR3 sequences, less than 25% seen once, with approximately 30% in the top ten. Specimen: blood. The receptor source for this set is a man between 25 and 39 years old with Graves' ophthalmopathy.

The V and J genes are TRBV6-2 or TRBV6-3 and TRBJ1-5, with D unresolved. The CDR3 is made up of 13 amino acids. Germline CDR1 and CDR2: MNHEY and SVGEGT. V lost 6 bases and J lost 11, with 17 bases in between. The CDR3 loop reads CASRPDREKAQHF. The CDR3, as DNA: TGTGCCAGCAGACCGGACCGGGAGAAGGCCCAGCATTTT.

This clonotype was seen many times. The chain combines TRBV5-1 with TRBJ2-7; perhaps TRBD2 as D (6 bases). V gave up 3 bases and J gave up 2 bases, with 12 bases separating them. The CDR3 runs 14 residues. CDR1 and CDR2 (germline): SGHRS, YFSETQ. CDR3 sequence: CASSSTGTPYEQYF. The CDR3 DNA reads as TGCGCCAGCAGCTCAACCGGGACTCCCTACGAGCAGTACTTC.

V usage is TRBV20-1 and J usage is TRBJ1-2, with 7 bases identical to TRBD1. Germline V gene lookup returns CDR1 DFQATT and CDR2 SNEGSKA (reference sequence). CDR3 length: 12 amino acids. V lost 3 bases to trimming and J lost 10 bases; unmatched junction nucleotides: 8. The CDR3 nucleotides read TGCAGTGCTAGGACCGGGACAGTGCCCTACACCTTC. This encodes CSARTGTVPYTF.

This clonotype was seen more than once but under ten times. The chain is built from TRBV27 and TRBJ1-4; D is unclear. Germline lookup yields CDR1 MNHEY and CDR2 SMNVEV (reference sequence). The CDR3 totals 13 residues. With 8 bases removed from V and 3 bases from J, the gap between germline ends came to 10 bases. The CDR3 protein is CASSLSANEKLFF. CDR3 sequence (DNA): TGTGCCAGCTCGTTGTCAGCTAATGAAAAACTGTTTTTT.

The chain carries TRBV28 and TRBJ1-6; no clear D gene. From germline, CDR1 is MDHEN and CDR2 SYDVKM. The CDR3 consists of 13 residues. V dropped 3 bases and J dropped 7 bases, with 7 bases sitting between them. CDR3 sequence (DNA): TGTGCCAGCAGTTTGATAGAGAATTCACCCCTCCACTTT. Translation: CASSLIENSPLHF.

This chain uses TRBV11-2 with TRBJ1-1; TRBD1 is a possible D gene (5 bases). The CDR3 loop spans 17 amino acids. Between the trimmed V and J ends, which lost 1 base and 4 bases, there was a span of 19 bases. Germline lookup yields CDR1 SGHAT and CDR2 FQNNGV. CDR3 nucleotides: TGTGCCAGCAGCTTAGGTCCCTCGGACACTCCACCCACTGAAGCTTTCTTT. This translates into CASSLGPSDTPPTEAFF.

In its sample, this clonotype was seen many times. The rearrangement uses TRBV24-1 and TRBJ2-1; 7 nucleotides match TRBD2. The CDR3 contains 17 residues. Germline-derived CDR1 and CDR2 are KGHDR and SFDVKD. V gave up 1 base and J gave up 6 bases; unmatched junction bases: 11. The CDR3 is CATSDLSPGRASNEQFF. In nucleotides, the CDR3 is TGTGCCACCAGTGATTTAAGTCCAGGGAGGGCCTCCAATGAGCAGTTCTTC.

This clonotype was counted between two and nine times. The J gene is TRBJ2-2, the V gene TRBV7-2; 8 nucleotides align to TRBD2. Trimming cost V 1 base and J 3 bases; bases outside gene matches: 1. The CDR3 covers 15 residues. Germline values: CDR1 SGHTA, CDR2 FQGNSA. CDR3 amino acids: CASSLVAGYTGELFF. The CDR3 DNA reads TGTGCCAGCAGCTTAGTAGCGGGGTACACCGGGGAGCTGTTTTTT.

The V and J genes are TRBV19 and TRBJ2-3; a weak D match, TRBD1 (6 bases). Germline CDR1 LNHDA, CDR2 SQIVND (reference sequence). V was shortened by 7 bases and J by 0 bases, with 17 bases between the two germline ends. CDR3 size: 16 residues. The CDR3 is CASNEGTRISTDTQYF. CDR3 nucleotides: TGTGCCAGTAATGAGGGGACAAGAATTAGCACAGATACGCAGTATTTT.

A few counts support this clonotype. This chain connects TRBV6-2 or TRBV6-3 to TRBJ2-3; TRBD2 matches at 7 bases. This CDR3 has 16 amino acids. CDR1 and CDR2 (germline): MNHEY, SVGEGT. V trimming: 8 bases; J trimming: 0 bases; junction bases outside the gene matches: 11. The CDR3 DNA sequence: TGTGCCAGCGTCTCCGGGAGGACCTCTAGCACAGATACGCAGTATTTT. Protein sequence: CASVSGRTSSTDTQYF.